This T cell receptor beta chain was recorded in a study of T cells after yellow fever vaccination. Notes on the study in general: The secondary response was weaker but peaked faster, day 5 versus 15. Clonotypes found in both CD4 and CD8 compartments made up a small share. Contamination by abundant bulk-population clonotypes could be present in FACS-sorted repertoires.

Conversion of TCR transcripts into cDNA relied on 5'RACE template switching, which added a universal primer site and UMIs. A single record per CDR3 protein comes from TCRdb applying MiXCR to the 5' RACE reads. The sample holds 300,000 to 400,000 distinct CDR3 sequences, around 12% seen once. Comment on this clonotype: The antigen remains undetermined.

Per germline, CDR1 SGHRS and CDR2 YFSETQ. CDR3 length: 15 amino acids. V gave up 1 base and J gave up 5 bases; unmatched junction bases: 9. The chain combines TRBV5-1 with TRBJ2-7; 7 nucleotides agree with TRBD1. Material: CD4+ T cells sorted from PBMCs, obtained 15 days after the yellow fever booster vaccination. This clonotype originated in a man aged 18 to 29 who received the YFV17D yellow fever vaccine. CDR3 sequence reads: CASSLPDRAQDEQYF. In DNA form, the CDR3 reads TGCGCCAGCAGCTTGCCCGACAGGGCTCAGGACGAGCAGTACTTC.